The T cell receptor (beta chain) described here comes from a study of blood T cell repertoires in COVID-19. The wider study: Spain, Italy and the United States supplied samples that represented acute and convalescent COVID-19. The cDNA or gDNA used as material had been derived from T cells, B-cell-depleted T cells, or PBMCs.

TCRdb's copy holds only in-frame clones and misses some; the assay was immunoSEQ multiplex PCR. The data contain tens of thousands of clones, about 82% of them singletons. The CDR3 spans 13 residues. Germline V CDR1 and CDR2: MDHEN, SYDVKM. V lost 6 bases and J lost 7; bases outside the gene matches: 8. Source material: peripheral blood. This TCR derives from a woman aged 60-75 years with acute or convalescent COVID-19. The chain carries TRBV28 and TRBJ2-7, with 8 bases matching TRBD1. The CDR3 reads CASSSGTGGEQYF. Here the CDR3 DNA reads TGTGCCAGCAGCTCCGGGACAGGTGGGGAGCAGTACTTC.